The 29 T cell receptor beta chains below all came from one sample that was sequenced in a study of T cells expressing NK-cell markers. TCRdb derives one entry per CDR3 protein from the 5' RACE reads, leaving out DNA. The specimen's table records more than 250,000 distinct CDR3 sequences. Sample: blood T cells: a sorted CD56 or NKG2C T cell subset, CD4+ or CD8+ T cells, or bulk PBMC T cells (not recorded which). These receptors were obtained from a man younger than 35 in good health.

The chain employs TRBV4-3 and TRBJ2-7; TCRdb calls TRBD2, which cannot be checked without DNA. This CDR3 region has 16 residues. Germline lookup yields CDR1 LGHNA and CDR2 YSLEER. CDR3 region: CASSQDRQGLTYEQYF.

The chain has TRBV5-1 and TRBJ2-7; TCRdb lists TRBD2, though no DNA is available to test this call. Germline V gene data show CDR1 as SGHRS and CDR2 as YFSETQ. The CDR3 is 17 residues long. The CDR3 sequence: CASSLAPGTSGSYEQYF.

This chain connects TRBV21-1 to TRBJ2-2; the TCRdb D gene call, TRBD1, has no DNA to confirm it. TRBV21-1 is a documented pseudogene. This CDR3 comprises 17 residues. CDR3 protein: CASSKVRQGAVTGELFF.

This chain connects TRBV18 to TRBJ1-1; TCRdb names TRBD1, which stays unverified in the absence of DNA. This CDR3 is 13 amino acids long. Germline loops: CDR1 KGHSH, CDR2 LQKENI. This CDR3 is CASSPDRSTEAFF.

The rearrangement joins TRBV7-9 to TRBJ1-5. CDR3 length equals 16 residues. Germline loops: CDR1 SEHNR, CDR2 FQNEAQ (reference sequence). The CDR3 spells CASSLGGVGSNQPQHF.

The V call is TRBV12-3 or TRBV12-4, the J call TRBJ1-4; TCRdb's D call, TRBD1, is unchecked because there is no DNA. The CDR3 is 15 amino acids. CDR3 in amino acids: CASSSTGQGYEKLFF.

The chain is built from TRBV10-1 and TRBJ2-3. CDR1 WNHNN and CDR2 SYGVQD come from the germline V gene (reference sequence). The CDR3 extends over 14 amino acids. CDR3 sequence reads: CASSEEHSYDTQYF.

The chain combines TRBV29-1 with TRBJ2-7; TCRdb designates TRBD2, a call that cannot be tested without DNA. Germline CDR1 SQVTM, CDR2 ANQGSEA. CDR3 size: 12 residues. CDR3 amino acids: CSVDRGGGEQYF.

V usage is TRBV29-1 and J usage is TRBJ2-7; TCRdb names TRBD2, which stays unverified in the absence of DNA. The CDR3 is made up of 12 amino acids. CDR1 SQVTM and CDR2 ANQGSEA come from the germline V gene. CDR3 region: CSANSGTYEQYF.

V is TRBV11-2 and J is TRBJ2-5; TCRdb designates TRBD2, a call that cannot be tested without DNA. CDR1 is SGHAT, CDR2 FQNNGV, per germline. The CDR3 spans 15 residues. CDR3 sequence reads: CASSLGTLDRETQYF.

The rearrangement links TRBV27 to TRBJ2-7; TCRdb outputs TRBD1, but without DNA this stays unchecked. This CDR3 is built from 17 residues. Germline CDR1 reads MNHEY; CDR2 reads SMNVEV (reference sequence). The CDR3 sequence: CASKARSQGAGAYEQYF.

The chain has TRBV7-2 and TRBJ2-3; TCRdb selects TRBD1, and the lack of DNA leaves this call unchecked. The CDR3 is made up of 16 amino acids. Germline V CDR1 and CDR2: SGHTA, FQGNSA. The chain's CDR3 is CASSLAGQGQPVTQYF.

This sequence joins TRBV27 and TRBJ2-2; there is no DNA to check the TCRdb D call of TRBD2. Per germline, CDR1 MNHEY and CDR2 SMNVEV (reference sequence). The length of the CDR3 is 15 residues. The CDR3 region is CASTLGGLATGELFF.

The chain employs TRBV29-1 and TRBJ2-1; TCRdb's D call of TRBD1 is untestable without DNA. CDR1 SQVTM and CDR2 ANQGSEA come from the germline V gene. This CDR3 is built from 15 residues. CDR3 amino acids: CSVASGTFGSNEQFF.

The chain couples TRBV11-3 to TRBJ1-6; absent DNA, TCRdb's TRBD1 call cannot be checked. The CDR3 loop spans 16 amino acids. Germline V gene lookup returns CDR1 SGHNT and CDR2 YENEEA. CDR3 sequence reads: CASSKATGQGGSPLHF.

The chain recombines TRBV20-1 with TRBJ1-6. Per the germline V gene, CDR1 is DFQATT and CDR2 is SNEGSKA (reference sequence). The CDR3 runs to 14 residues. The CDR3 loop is CSARDPVINSPLHF.

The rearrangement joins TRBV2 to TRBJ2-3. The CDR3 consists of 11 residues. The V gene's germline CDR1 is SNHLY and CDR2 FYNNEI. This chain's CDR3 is CASKETGTQYF.

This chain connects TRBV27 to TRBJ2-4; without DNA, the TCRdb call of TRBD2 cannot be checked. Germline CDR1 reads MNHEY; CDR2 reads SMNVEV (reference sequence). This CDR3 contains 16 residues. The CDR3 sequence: CASSLDPRVYKNIQYF.

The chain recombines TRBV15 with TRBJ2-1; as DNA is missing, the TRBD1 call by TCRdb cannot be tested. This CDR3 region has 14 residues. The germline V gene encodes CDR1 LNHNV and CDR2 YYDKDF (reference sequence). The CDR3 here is CATRGAGVYNEQFF.

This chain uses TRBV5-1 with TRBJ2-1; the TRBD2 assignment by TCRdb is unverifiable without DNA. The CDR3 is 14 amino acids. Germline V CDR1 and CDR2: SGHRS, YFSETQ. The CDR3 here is CASSLVTGPQVLFF.

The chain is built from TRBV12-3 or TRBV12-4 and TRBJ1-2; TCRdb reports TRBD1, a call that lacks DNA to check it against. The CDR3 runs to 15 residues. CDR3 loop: CASSFRGGDTYGYTF.

The CDR3 here is CAWSLGRDEQFF. The chain has TRBV30 and TRBJ2-1; TCRdb selects TRBD1, and the lack of DNA leaves this call unchecked. The CDR3 extends over 12 amino acids. CDR1 is GTSNPN, CDR2 SVGIG, per germline (reference sequence).

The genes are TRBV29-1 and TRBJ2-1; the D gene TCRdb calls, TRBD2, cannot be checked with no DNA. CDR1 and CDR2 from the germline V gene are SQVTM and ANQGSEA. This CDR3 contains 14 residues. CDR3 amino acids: CSVGGRVGGNEQFF.

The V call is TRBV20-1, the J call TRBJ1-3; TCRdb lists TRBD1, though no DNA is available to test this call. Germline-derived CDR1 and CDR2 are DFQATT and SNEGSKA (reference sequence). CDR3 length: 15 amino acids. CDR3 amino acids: CSAIIRDRAGNTIYF.

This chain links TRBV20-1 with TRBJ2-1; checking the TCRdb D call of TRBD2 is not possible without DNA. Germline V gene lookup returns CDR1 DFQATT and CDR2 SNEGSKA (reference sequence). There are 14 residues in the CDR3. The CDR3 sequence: CSASKRDRYNEQFF.

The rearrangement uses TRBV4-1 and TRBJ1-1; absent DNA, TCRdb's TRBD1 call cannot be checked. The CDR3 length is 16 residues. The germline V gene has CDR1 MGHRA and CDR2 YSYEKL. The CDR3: CASSRGQGAGGTEAFF.

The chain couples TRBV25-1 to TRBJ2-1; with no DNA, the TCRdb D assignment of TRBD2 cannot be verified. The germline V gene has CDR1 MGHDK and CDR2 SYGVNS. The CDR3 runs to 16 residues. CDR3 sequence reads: CASSEFGSGRAGEQFF.

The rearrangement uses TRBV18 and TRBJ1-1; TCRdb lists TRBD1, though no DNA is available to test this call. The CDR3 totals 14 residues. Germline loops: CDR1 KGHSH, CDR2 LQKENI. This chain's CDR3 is CASITPGLNTEAFF.

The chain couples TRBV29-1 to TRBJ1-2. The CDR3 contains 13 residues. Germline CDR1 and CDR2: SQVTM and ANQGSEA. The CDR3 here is CSVPTVGNYGYTF.